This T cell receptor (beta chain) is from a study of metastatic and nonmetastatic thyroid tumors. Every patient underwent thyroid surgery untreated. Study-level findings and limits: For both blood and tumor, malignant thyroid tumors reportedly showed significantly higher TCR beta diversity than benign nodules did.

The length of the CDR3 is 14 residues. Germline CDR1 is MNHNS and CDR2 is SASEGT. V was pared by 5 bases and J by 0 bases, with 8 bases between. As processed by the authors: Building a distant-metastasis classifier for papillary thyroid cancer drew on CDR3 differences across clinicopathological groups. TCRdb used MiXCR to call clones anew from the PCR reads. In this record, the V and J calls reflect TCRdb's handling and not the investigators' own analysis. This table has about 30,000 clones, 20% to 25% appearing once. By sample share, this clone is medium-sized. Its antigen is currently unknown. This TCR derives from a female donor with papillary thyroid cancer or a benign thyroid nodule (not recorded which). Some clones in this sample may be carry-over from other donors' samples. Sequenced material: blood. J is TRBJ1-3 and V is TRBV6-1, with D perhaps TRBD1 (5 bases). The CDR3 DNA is TGTGCCAGCAGTACAGGTACCTCTGGAAACACCATATATTTT. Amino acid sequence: CASSTGTSGNTIYF.